The rows below give T cell receptor beta chains drawn from one sample of a study of blood T cell repertoires in COVID-19. The repertoire was sequenced with immunoSEQ multiplex PCR; TCRdb's copy has only in-frame clones and lacks some. The sample holds roughly 200,000 clones, roughly 90% seen once. Sequenced sample: peripheral blood. Source of these receptors: a man between 50 and 59 years old with COVID-19, enrolled during active disease. Each CDR3 is given with its conserved first and last residue. Each record gives: D gene, clone size, J gene, V gene, CDR3 length, CDR3 protein, CDR3 DNA. A D gene is named only where the DNA matches it firmly. Rows may omit the clone size; those that give it use once, few, many or a size class.

D: TRBD1
size: -
J: TRBJ2-1
V: TRBV27
length: 15
CDR3: CASSFSTGGHNEQFF
DNA: TGTGCCAGCAGTTTCTCGACAGGGGGACACAATGAGCAGTTCTTC

D: -
size: -
J: TRBJ1-4
V: TRBV6-6
length: 11
CDR3: CASRQQEKLFF
DNA: TGTGCCAGCAGGCAACAAGAAAAACTGTTTTTT

D: -
size: -
J: TRBJ1-4
V: TRBV18
length: 14
CDR3: CASSPAATNEKLFF
DNA: TGTGCCAGCTCACCAGCGGCAACTAATGAAAAACTGTTTTTT

D: TRBD1
size: -
J: TRBJ1-4
V: TRBV7-8
length: 16
CDR3: CASSLGDRGTNEKLFF
DNA: TGTGCCAGCAGCTTAGGGGACAGAGGAACGAATGAAAAACTGTTTTTT

D: TRBD1
size: -
J: TRBJ1-2
V: TRBV4-1
length: 14
CDR3: CASSQGTGGNGYTF
DNA: TGCGCCAGCAGCCAGGGGACAGGGGGCAACGGCTACACCTTC

D: -
size: once
J: TRBJ2-5
V: TRBV13
length: 15
CDR3: CASSLVAAPGETQYF
DNA: TGTGCCAGCAGCTTAGTAGCGGCACCTGGAGAGACCCAGTACTTC

D: TRBD1
size: -
J: TRBJ2-3
V: TRBV12-3/TRBV12-4
length: 13
CDR3: CASSTGDADTQYF
DNA: TGTGCCAGCAGTACAGGGGACGCAGATACGCAGTATTTT

D: TRBD2
size: -
J: TRBJ2-2
V: TRBV27
length: 15
CDR3: CASSSGLAGTGELFF
DNA: TGTGCCAGCAGTTCGGGACTAGCGGGCACCGGGGAGCTGTTTTTT

D: -
size: -
J: TRBJ2-7
V: TRBV7-2
length: 14
CDR3: CASSFRGNSYEQYF
DNA: TGTGCCAGCAGCTTTAGAGGGAACTCCTACGAGCAGTACTTC

D: -
size: -
J: TRBJ2-7
V: TRBV2
length: 13
CDR3: CASSARSSYEQYF
DNA: TGTGCCAGCAGTGCCAGGTCCTCCTACGAGCAGTACTTC

D: -
size: once
J: TRBJ2-3
V: TRBV9
length: 15
CDR3: CASSVEGQPTDTQYF
DNA: TGTGCCAGCAGCGTAGAGGGGCAGCCCACAGATACGCAGTATTTT

D: -
size: -
J: TRBJ2-4
V: TRBV11-2
length: 18
CDR3: CASSPKITGALAKNIQYF
DNA: TGTGCCAGCAGCCCTAAAATAACAGGCGCTCTAGCCAAAAACATTCAGTACTTC

D: -
size: -
J: TRBJ2-3
V: TRBV11-1
length: 13
CDR3: CASSLVEEDTQYF
DNA: TGTGCCAGCAGCTTAGTCGAGGAAGATACGCAGTATTTT

D: TRBD1
size: -
J: TRBJ2-5
V: TRBV5-1
length: 16
CDR3: CASSLWPGQVQETQYF
DNA: TGCGCCAGCAGCTTGTGGCCGGGACAGGTTCAGGAGACCCAGTACTTC

D: -
size: -
J: TRBJ1-2
V: TRBV6-6
length: 16
CDR3: CASSYSTGGTNYGYTF
DNA: TGTGCCAGCAGTTACTCGACTGGCGGAACTAACTATGGCTACACCTTC

D: TRBD2
size: -
J: TRBJ2-1
V: TRBV5-4
length: 16
CDR3: CASSLAGVHSYNEQFF
DNA: TGTGCCAGCAGCTTAGCGGGAGTCCACTCCTACAATGAGCAGTTCTTC

D: TRBD1
size: -
J: TRBJ1-2
V: TRBV2
length: 13
CDR3: CASSEQGAWGYTF
DNA: TGTGCCAGCAGTGAACAGGGGGCATGGGGCTACACCTTC

D: TRBD1
size: -
J: TRBJ1-2
V: TRBV25-1
length: 14
CDR3: CASSGQGKGYGYTF
DNA: TGTGCCAGCAGTGGACAGGGAAAGGGCTATGGCTACACCTTC

D: TRBD1
size: -
J: TRBJ1-4
V: TRBV2
length: 14
CDR3: CASSSQGVQEKLFF
DNA: TGTGCCAGCAGTTCACAGGGGGTACAAGAAAAACTGTTTTTT

D: TRBD2
size: few
J: TRBJ2-1
V: TRBV6-1
length: 17
CDR3: CASSGLAGLSSYNEQFF
DNA: TGTGCCAGCAGTGGACTAGCGGGTTTGAGCTCCTACAATGAGCAGTTCTTC

D: -
size: -
J: TRBJ2-7
V: TRBV2
length: 15
CDR3: CASSEERHSSYEQYF
DNA: TGTGCCAGCAGTGAAGAACGACATTCCTCCTACGAGCAGTACTTC

D: TRBD2
size: -
J: TRBJ2-1
V: TRBV5-1
length: 16
CDR3: CASSLGVLAGVNEQFF
DNA: TGCGCCAGCAGCTTGGGTGTGCTAGCGGGGGTCAATGAGCAGTTCTTC

D: TRBD1
size: -
J: TRBJ1-5
V: TRBV6-6
length: 13
CDR3: CASTGQGNQPQHF
DNA: TGTGCCAGCACAGGACAGGGCAATCAGCCCCAGCATTTT

D: TRBD2
size: -
J: TRBJ2-7
V: TRBV12-3/TRBV12-4
length: 13
CDR3: CASRGGGNYEQYF
DNA: TGTGCCAGCAGGGGCGGGGGAAACTACGAGCAGTACTTC

D: TRBD2
size: -
J: TRBJ2-1
V: TRBV9
length: 16
CDR3: CASSVRDSTGGDEQFF
DNA: TGTGCCAGCAGCGTAAGGGACTCCACGGGGGGAGATGAGCAGTTCTTC

D: TRBD1
size: -
J: TRBJ2-5
V: TRBV29-1
length: 15
CDR3: CSVRQGARGVATQYF
DNA: TGCAGCGTCCGACAGGGGGCGCGGGGGGTTGCGACCCAGTACTTC

D: -
size: -
J: TRBJ1-3
V: TRBV9
length: 17
CDR3: CASSVTSQTTGKNTIYF
DNA: TGTGCCAGCAGCGTAACCAGTCAGACCACAGGGAAAAACACCATATATTTT